This TCR beta chain derives from a study of OX40 agonist ivuxolimab in advanced cancers. As for the study in general: Head and neck, renal cell, melanoma or hepatocellular carcinoma were the cancers that dose-escalation patients had.

Autoimmune disease history or systemic immunosuppression barred patients. Data came from immunoSEQ multiplex PCR; TCRdb stores just in-frame clones and leaves some out. The profile covers 70,000 to 80,000 clones, with around 86% appearing a single time and around 0.79% taken by the ten largest. Turning to this clone: Its specificity is unknown.

Per the germline V gene, CDR1 is GTSNPN and CDR2 is SVGIG (reference sequence). With 2 bases clipped from V and 0 bases from J, the junction kept 4 bases outside the gene matches. The CDR3 loop spans 15 amino acids. Study conclusions and caveats: Among T cells, CD8+ cells averaged more expanded clones than CD4+ cells.

This TCR was recovered from an adult with an advanced solid tumor such as melanoma, head and neck, liver or kidney cancer. Sequenced material: CD4+ or CD8+ T cells sorted from blood, taken in a trial of the OX40 agonist ivuxolimab. The chain is built from TRBV30 and TRBJ2-7; TRBD2 matches at 10 bases. In DNA, the CDR3 is TGTGCCTGGAGTCGAGCGGGAGGGAGCTCCTACGAGCAGTACTTC. The encoded protein is CAWSRAGGSSYEQYF.